This T cell receptor (beta chain) emerged from a study of blood T cells in healthy people across ages. Whole-study context: The capture of about one barcoded beta molecule per two T cells was achieved by template switching.

Every sample yielded at least 6.5 million isolated PBMCs. The second PCR ran roughly 6 to 11 cycles with a sample-barcoded 5' primer and J-beta primers. One entry per CDR3 protein, called by TCRdb with MiXCR from the 5' RACE reads. The sample consists of about 400,000 distinct CDR3 sequences, 45% to 60% of them appearing once. Study-level points and caveats: While age rose, TCR beta diversity per million T cells dropped in a roughly linear way. The lack of PBMC sorting stopped any conclusive naive versus antigen-experienced comparison.

The CDR3 has 15 amino acids. Germline-derived CDR1 and CDR2 are SEHNR and FQNEAQ (reference sequence). Trimming removed 4 bases from V and 3 bases from J, with 16 bases in between. Of note for this clonotype: Its antigen is not identified.

The origin of this receptor is a man aged 55 to 70 in good health. V usage is TRBV7-9 and J usage is TRBJ2-7; D tentatively reads TRBD1 or TRBD2 (5 bases each). The sequenced material came from blood. CDR3 sequence (DNA): TGTGCCAGCAGCTCCCGGGACCTAGGGAACTACGAGCAGTACTTC. It translates to CASSSRDLGNYEQYF.